One sample yielded the 32 T cell receptor beta chains listed below, sequenced in a study of OX40 agonist ivuxolimab in advanced cancers. Library preparation used the immunoSEQ multiplex PCR assay. The immuneACCESS repertoire file appears here via TCRdb, limited to in-frame rearrangements. These files lack a portion of the clones; in checked studies, under half of the deficit traces to unresolved V genes, and the cause of the others is not known. Across this sample there are approximately 75,000 clones, with 75% to 85% seen only once. About 5.4% of the sample comes from the top ten. The starting material was CD4+ or CD8+ T cells sorted from blood, obtained in a trial of the OX40 agonist ivuxolimab. The receptors originated from an adult with an advanced solid tumor such as melanoma, head and neck, liver or kidney cancer.

This rearrangement joins TRBV7-4 to TRBJ1-1, with no clear D. Looked up from germline, CDR1 is SGHVT and CDR2 is SQSDAQ. The CDR3 has 13 residues. V was cut by 1 base and J by 1 base, with 4 bases left in between. The CDR3 sequence is CASSLEQNTEAFF. For the CDR3, the DNA is TGTGCCAGCAGCTTAGAACAGAACACTGAAGCTTTCTTT.

The sample holds a few counts of this clone. This chain connects TRBV19 to TRBJ1-5, with TRBD1 matching over 11 bases. Per the germline V gene, CDR1 is LNHDA and CDR2 is SQIVND (reference sequence). V lost 4 bases, J lost 3 bases, and 8 bases stayed unmatched. The CDR3 loop spans 17 amino acids. The CDR3 DNA follows: TGTGCCAGTAGTACTGGGACAGGGGGGGGCTTCAATCAGCCCCAGCATTTT. Translating gives CASSTGTGGGFNQPQHF.

This chain connects TRBV2 to TRBJ2-7; 16 positions agree with TRBD2. The CDR3 length is 17 residues. V shed 6 bases, J shed 0 bases, and the junction held 5 bases outside the gene matches. From germline, CDR1 is SNHLY and CDR2 FYNNEI. Here the CDR3 DNA reads TGTGCCAGCAGGGGACTAGCGGGGGGGAATCCCTCCTACGAGCAGTACTTC. Translation gives CASRGLAGGNPSYEQYF.

On this clone itself: The sample carries other DNA sequences with the same CDR3. This chain joins TRBV5-1 and TRBJ1-2; no reliable D call. V lost 0 bases, J lost 5 bases, and 5 bases lay in between. The V gene's germline CDR1 is SGHRS and CDR2 YFSETQ. The CDR3 covers 12 residues. The CDR3 sequence: CASSLDTYGYTF. The CDR3 coding sequence is TGCGCCAGCAGCTTGGATACATATGGCTACACCTTC.

This chain joins TRBV9 and TRBJ1-3; D remains ambiguous. CDR3 length: 15 amino acids. Germline CDR1 reads SGDLS; CDR2 reads YYNGEE. The V end was cut by 0 bases, the J end by 0 bases, with 7 bases between. The CDR3 here is CASSVAPSSGNTIYF. The CDR3 DNA is TGTGCCAGCAGCGTAGCCCCCAGCTCTGGAAACACCATATATTTT. The variable domain in full, with the rest retrieved from reference TRBV9 and TRBJ1-3, is DSGVTQTPKHLITATGQRVTLRCSPRSGDLSVYWYQQSLDQGLQFLIQYYNGEERAKGNILERFSAQQFPDLHSELNLSSLELGDSALYFCASSVAPSSGNTIYFGEGSWLTVV.

The table lists this clone with a count of one. The gene calls are TRBV28 and TRBJ2-3; D may be TRBD1 (5 bases). The CDR3 has 14 amino acids. V was cut by 3 bases and J by 5 bases, with 12 bases left in between. Germline CDR1 reads MDHEN; CDR2 reads SYDVKM. The CDR3 is CASSLEGDGDTQYF. The CDR3 region has the DNA TGTGCCAGCAGTTTGGAAGGGGATGGAGATACGCAGTATTTT.

The chain is built from TRBV27 and TRBJ1-2; a possible D gene is TRBD1 (5 bases). The germline CDR1 and CDR2 sequences are MNHEY and SMNVEV (reference sequence). The CDR3 consists of 13 residues. Trimming left V 4 bases short and J 2 bases short, with 8 bases between. The CDR3 loop is CASSSRQNYGYTF. The CDR3 DNA reads TGTGCCAGCAGTTCTCGACAGAACTATGGCTACACCTTC.

The chain carries TRBV6-6 and TRBJ2-3; D is undetermined. Trimming pared 8 bases from V and 6 bases from J, leaving 9 bases between. Germline-derived CDR1 and CDR2 are MNHNY and SVGAGI (reference sequence). The CDR3 contains 11 residues. The CDR3 loop reads CASGRVDTQYF. The DNA for the CDR3 is TGTGCCAGCGGTCGTGTGGATACGCAGTATTTT.

V gene TRBV5-1 combines with J gene TRBJ2-2; a weak D match, TRBD1 (5 bases). Trimming pared 3 bases from V and 1 base from J, leaving 7 bases between. Germline lookup yields CDR1 SGHRS and CDR2 YFSETQ. The CDR3 is 14 residues long. CDR3 sequence reads: CASSSGQNTGELFF. The CDR3 bases are TGCGCCAGCAGCTCCGGACAGAACACCGGGGAGCTGTTTTTT.

This clone occurred many times. This chain links TRBV28 with TRBJ1-5; D perhaps matches TRBD1 (6 bases). Looked up from germline, CDR1 is MDHEN and CDR2 is SYDVKM. V was cut by 6 bases and J by 11 bases, with 17 bases left in between. This CDR3 is 13 amino acids long. The CDR3 sequence is CASSTEGVKAQHF. CDR3 coding DNA: TGTGCCAGCAGCACTGAGGGGGTTAAGGCCCAGCATTTT. Full variable domain (rest looked up from reference TRBV28 and TRBJ1-5): DVKVTQSSRYLVKRTGEKVFLECVQDMDHENMFWYRQDPGLGLRLIYFSYDVKMKEKGDIPEGYSVSREKKERFSLILESASTNQTSMYLCASSTEGVKAQHFGDGTRLSIL.

The rearrangement uses TRBV27 and TRBJ2-2, with TRBD1 matching over 11 bases. V lost 2 bases to trimming and J lost 6 bases; unmatched junction nucleotides: 14. This CDR3 region has 19 residues. CDR1 is MNHEY and CDR2 is SMNVEV in the germline V gene (reference sequence). The DNA of the CDR3 is TGTGCCAGCAGTTTAAGGGGTTCGGGACAGGGGGTGGGGTCCGGGGAGCTGTTTTTT. Its translation: CASSLRGSGQGVGSGELFF.

The chain combines TRBV25-1 with TRBJ1-2; 8 positions agree with TRBD1. The CDR3 consists of 15 residues. Germline-derived CDR1 and CDR2 are MGHDK and SYGVNS. Trimming cost V 3 bases and J 2 bases; bases outside gene matches: 5. DNA of the CDR3: TGTGCCAGCAGTGATACAGGGGGTTGGAACTATGGCTACACCTTC. It codes for CASSDTGGWNYGYTF.

The chain recombines TRBV2 with TRBJ2-5; 7 bases agree with TRBD2. The V gene end was trimmed by 2 bases and the J gene end by 1 base; junction bases not matched to a gene: 1. The CDR3 is 14 residues long. The V gene's germline CDR1 is SNHLY and CDR2 FYNNEI. The CDR3 protein is CASSERLAQETQYF. The CDR3 DNA follows: TGTGCCAGCAGTGAAAGACTAGCCCAAGAGACCCAGTACTTC.

V usage is TRBV5-1 and J usage is TRBJ2-3; perhaps TRBD2 as D (5 bases). This CDR3 has 13 residues. Trimming pared 0 bases from V and 7 bases from J, leaving 9 bases between. The germline V gene encodes CDR1 SGHRS and CDR2 YFSETQ. The CDR3 bases are TGCGCCAGCAGCTTGGCCGGGGAGAATACGCAGTATTTT. It is translated as CASSLAGENTQYF.

This clone was counted between two and nine times. The chain couples TRBV6-1 to TRBJ1-2; TRBD1 agrees at 7 bases. The J segment lost 2 bases and the V segment lost 7 bases, leaving 10 bases of the junction unmatched. Germline-derived CDR1 and CDR2 are MNHNS and SASEGT. The CDR3 consists of 15 residues. Here the CDR3 DNA reads TGTGCCAGCACCAGGGACAGAGAAGCCAACTATGGCTACACCTTC. Its protein is CASTRDREANYGYTF.

The rearrangement links TRBV10-3 to TRBJ2-5, with 10 bases fitting TRBD2. Germline V gene lookup returns CDR1 ENHRY and CDR2 SYGVKD. The CDR3 loop spans 16 amino acids. Trimming removed 1 base from V and 4 bases from J; junction bases left unmatched: 6. CDR3 sequence: CAISEYASGGPETQYF. CDR3 DNA sequence: TGTGCCATCAGTGAGTACGCTAGCGGGGGTCCAGAGACCCAGTACTTC.

V gene TRBV6-6 combines with J gene TRBJ2-5; D might be TRBD1 (5 bases). V was pared by 8 bases and J by 4 bases, with 17 bases between. From germline, CDR1 is MNHNY and CDR2 SVGAGI (reference sequence). The CDR3 runs to 14 residues. The CDR3 here is CASCLPGLGETQYF. CDR3 coding DNA: TGTGCCAGCTGCCTTCCAGGGTTGGGAGAGACCCAGTACTTC.

This chain uses TRBV25-1 with TRBJ2-7; D remains ambiguous. Trimming took 0 bases from V and 5 from J, leaving 11 bases between them. This CDR3 comprises 14 residues. The V gene's germline CDR1 is MGHDK and CDR2 SYGVNS. The CDR3 sequence: CASSEYVQRDEQYF. In DNA form, the CDR3 reads TGTGCCAGCAGTGAATATGTCCAAAGGGACGAGCAGTACTTC.

This clone came up once. V usage is TRBV5-5 and J usage is TRBJ2-5; D is perhaps TRBD1 or TRBD2 (6 bases each). Looked up from germline, CDR1 is SGHKS and CDR2 is YYEKEE (reference sequence). The ends were cut back, 2 bases at V and 5 bases at J, with 19 bases in the middle. This CDR3 is 16 amino acids long. CDR3 protein: CASSFGLQGGSETQYF. CDR3 nucleotides: TGTGCCAGCAGCTTTGGACTACAGGGAGGAAGCGAGACCCAGTACTTC.

The J gene is TRBJ2-1, the V gene TRBV2; perhaps TRBD1 as D (6 bases). The CDR3 consists of 14 residues. Germline V gene lookup returns CDR1 SNHLY and CDR2 FYNNEI. V lost 6 bases, J lost 3 bases, and 12 bases lay in between. CDR3 in DNA: TGTGCCAGCAGGGGGGCCGTGATCTACAATGAGCAGTTCTTC. Translation: CASRGAVIYNEQFF. The full variable domain, in which reference TRBV2 and TRBJ2-1 provide the parts outside the CDR3, is EPEVTQTPSHQVTQMGQEVILRCVPISNHLYFYWYRQILGQKVEFLVSFYNNEISEKSEIFDDQFSVERPDGSNFTLKIRSTKLEDSAMYFCASRGAVIYNEQFFGPGTRLTVL.

V usage is TRBV5-6 and J usage is TRBJ2-7; D is uncertain. Trimming removed 1 base at V and 3 bases at J, with 20 bases between. Germline V gene sequence: CDR1 SGHDT, CDR2 YYEEEE. The CDR3 covers 17 residues. CDR3 loop: CASSLSLRFTESYEQYF. CDR3 in DNA: TGTGCCAGCAGCTTGTCTTTGAGGTTCACAGAGAGCTACGAGCAGTACTTC.

The chain recombines TRBV6-5 with TRBJ1-2, with 9 bases lining up with TRBD1. Germline CDR1 reads MNHEY; CDR2 reads SVGAGI. The CDR3 runs 15 residues. V was clipped by 2 bases and J by 4 bases; unmatched bases: 5. The CDR3 bases are TGTGCCAGCAGTTACGGCGGGACAGGGCTCTATGGCTACACCTTC. It is translated as CASSYGGTGLYGYTF.

The CDR3 loop is CASSVGGTSSTDTQYF. CDR3 in DNA: TGTGCCAGCAGCGTAGGGGGGACTAGTAGCACAGATACGCAGTATTTT. The chain links TRBV9 to TRBJ2-3, with 8 bases lining up with TRBD2. With V trimmed by 0 bases and J by 0 bases, 3 bases remained unmatched. CDR1 SGDLS and CDR2 YYNGEE come from the germline V gene. CDR3 length equals 16 residues.

The CDR3 DNA reads as TGTGCCAGTTCCTCGACAGGGGTGAAAGAGCAGTACTTC. Translated: CASSSTGVKEQYF. The V and J genes are TRBV19 and TRBJ2-7; 8 bases are a match to TRBD1. The V gene's germline CDR1 is LNHDA and CDR2 SQIVND (reference sequence). The CDR3 contains 13 residues. Trimming cost V 8 bases and J 7 bases; bases outside gene matches: 10.

This sequence joins TRBV5-4 and TRBJ1-1, with 9 nucleotides matching TRBD1. Germline lookup yields CDR1 SGHNT and CDR2 YYREEE (reference sequence). CDR3 length: 16 residues. With 3 bases clipped from V and 7 bases from J, the junction kept 13 bases outside the gene matches. The CDR3 region has the DNA TGTGCCAGCAGCTCATACATACAGGGGGCAGGAGGTGAAGCTTTCTTT. It specifies CASSSYIQGAGGEAFF. Full variable domain (remainder filled in from reference TRBV5-4 and TRBJ1-1): ETGVTQSPTHLIKTRGQQVTLRCSSQSGHNTVSWYQQALGQGPQFIFQYYREEENGRGNFPPRFSGLQFPNYSSELNVNALELDDSALYLCASSSYIQGAGGEAFFGQGTRLTVV.

The rearrangement links TRBV7-2 to TRBJ2-1, with TRBD2 matching 8 bases. The CDR3 is 16 amino acids. Germline lookup yields CDR1 SGHTA and CDR2 FQGNSA. V lost 5 bases to trimming and J lost 0 bases; unmatched junction nucleotides: 6. The CDR3 sequence is CASSTGSGGSYNEQFF. The CDR3 DNA is TGTGCCAGCAGCACCGGGAGCGGGGGCTCCTACAATGAGCAGTTCTTC. The whole variable domain, remainder taken from reference TRBV7-2 and TRBJ2-1, is GAGVSQSPSNKVTEKGKDVELRCDPISGHTALYWYRQSLGQGLEFLIYFQGNSAPDKSGLPSDRFSAERTGGSVSTLTIQRTQQEDSAVYLCASSTGSGGSYNEQFFGPGTRLTVL.

This chain joins TRBV7-9 and TRBJ2-7; D unclear. The V and J ends lost 4 bases and 3 bases respectively, with 16 bases between them. The V gene's germline CDR1 is SEHNR and CDR2 FQNEAQ (reference sequence). This CDR3 spans 15 amino acids. CDR3 coding DNA: TGTGCCAGCAGCTCCCGGACGGATCCTTACTACGAGCAGTACTTC. It encodes CASSSRTDPYYEQYF.

Many counts were recorded for this clone. This CDR3 is CASSRFSTDTQYF. The CDR3 nucleotides are TGTGCCAGCAGCCGGTTTAGCACAGATACGCAGTATTTT. This chain links TRBV14 with TRBJ2-3; D remains unclear. The germline V and J ends were trimmed by 4 bases and 0 bases, with 5 bases remaining between them. The CDR3 spans 13 residues. Germline V gives CDR1 SGHDN, CDR2 FVKESK.

In this sample, this clone turned up a few times. V usage is TRBV30 and J usage is TRBJ1-4; 7 positions match TRBD1. Losses at the gene ends were 2 bases for V and 8 bases for J; bases not matched to a gene: 14. CDR3 length equals 16 residues. In germline, CDR1 is GTSNPN, CDR2 SVGIG (reference sequence). CDR3 region: CAWSRGQLEGHEKLFF. The CDR3 coding sequence is TGTGCCTGGAGTAGGGGACAGTTAGAGGGGCACGAAAAACTGTTTTTT.

This clone has a handful of counts. The rearrangement uses TRBV19 and TRBJ1-2, with 9 positions matching TRBD1. This CDR3 region has 18 residues. V was pared by 7 bases and J by 8 bases, with 23 bases of the junction left unmatched. Per the germline V gene, CDR1 is LNHDA and CDR2 is SQIVND (reference sequence). For the CDR3, the DNA is TGTGCCAGTACGAAATCGCTTATACGGGGACAGGGAGTATCGGGCTACACCTTC. As protein: CASTKSLIRGQGVSGYTF.

The V call is TRBV10-1, the J call TRBJ2-3, with 12 bases aligning to TRBD2. In germline, CDR1 is WNHNN, CDR2 SYGVQD (reference sequence). The CDR3 has 17 amino acids. V dropped 2 bases and J dropped 1; count of bases not matched to a gene: 4. CDR3 DNA: TGCGCCAGCAGTGAGAGATGGACTAGCGGGGGCACAGATACGCAGTATTTT. Amino acid sequence: CASSERWTSGGTDTQYF.

The chain couples TRBV7-2 to TRBJ2-1; 12 nucleotides align to TRBD2. V gave up 4 bases and J gave up 15 bases; unmatched junction bases: 4. The CDR3 totals 12 residues. Looked up from germline, CDR1 is SGHTA and CDR2 is FQGNSA. The CDR3 here is CASSSPLAGGFF. For the CDR3, the DNA is TGTGCCAGCAGCTCCCCACTAGCGGGGGGGTTCTTC.